Each of the 24 T cell receptor beta chains below was sequenced from the same sample in a study of T-cell reconstitution after alpha-beta-depleted transplantation in children. Preparing the TCRbeta library involved the use of unique molecular identifiers. TCRdb passed the PCR reads through MiXCR, listing each CDR3 protein once. Of about 610,000 distinct CDR3 sequences in the sample, roughly a tenth are singletons; the top ten hold roughly 4%. The source material was PBMCs from the stem cell graft donor, sampled from the stem cell graft. The receptors originated from a human donor who donated a stem cell graft to a child with acute myeloid leukemia.

This chain connects TRBV3-1 to TRBJ2-4; TRBD2 might be the D (6 bases). Germline V gives CDR1 LGHDT, CDR2 YNNKEL (reference sequence). The CDR3 length is 16 residues. The V end lost 2 bases, the J end lost 0 bases, and 11 bases lay between the germline ends. This CDR3 is CASSQSGAGAKNIQYF. For the CDR3, the DNA is TGTGCCAGCAGCCAATCGGGAGCGGGAGCCAAAAACATTCAGTACTTC.

This clonotype was picked up many times. The chain joins TRBV5-1 to TRBJ2-7; TRBD2 agrees at 7 bases. This CDR3 has 15 amino acids. V shed 0 bases, J shed 4 bases, and the junction held 7 bases outside the gene matches. CDR1 is SGHRS, CDR2 YFSETQ, per germline. Here the CDR3 reads CASSLDGTGGYEQYF. The CDR3 region has the DNA TGCGCCAGCAGCTTGGACGGAACGGGAGGATACGAGCAGTACTTC.

This clonotype was counted only a few times. The gene calls are TRBV24-1 and TRBJ2-6; TRBD2 matches at 13 bases. The CDR3 is 19 amino acids. J lost 0 bases, V lost 3 bases, and 4 bases had no gene match. Germline CDR1 and CDR2: KGHDR and SFDVKD. The CDR3 DNA reads as TGTGCCACCAGTGATGGGGGACTAGCGGGGCACTCTGGGGCCAACGTCCTGACTTTC. This codes for CATSDGGLAGHSGANVLTF.

The sample holds a few counts of this clonotype. V gene TRBV5-1 combines with J gene TRBJ1-2; D gene uncertain. Per germline, CDR1 SGHRS and CDR2 YFSETQ. V dropped 1 base and J dropped 1 base, with 11 bases sitting between them. CDR3 length: 15 amino acids. Here the CDR3 reads CASSLSALINYGYTF. The CDR3 bases are TGCGCCAGCAGCTTGTCGGCGCTAATTAACTATGGCTACACCTTC.

This clonotype showed up just a few times. The chain recombines TRBV12-3 or TRBV12-4 with TRBJ1-1; D perhaps matches TRBD1 (5 bases). The CDR3 contains 13 residues. Trimming cost V 7 bases and J 6 bases, with 15 bases left between them. CDR3 residues: CASTIIGGAEAFF. CDR3 DNA: TGTGCCAGCACCATTATAGGAGGGGCTGAAGCTTTCTTT.

This clonotype has only a few counts. This sequence joins TRBV7-2 and TRBJ2-7; perhaps TRBD2 as D (6 bases). The germline V and J ends were trimmed by 5 bases and 3 bases, with 17 bases remaining between them. This CDR3 comprises 15 residues. CDR1 is SGHTA, CDR2 FQGNSA, per germline. The CDR3 coding sequence is TGTGCCAGCAGCCTCGGTGGGGGAGGAAACTACGAGCAGTACTTC. Amino acids: CASSLGGGGNYEQYF.

The V call is TRBV7-9, the J call TRBJ2-1; TRBD2 matches 7 bases. This CDR3 spans 14 amino acids. Germline V CDR1 and CDR2: SEHNR, FQNEAQ (reference sequence). The V and J ends lost 5 bases and 8 bases, in that order; junction bases with no gene match: 9. CDR3 DNA sequence: TGTGCCAGCAGCCCGATGACTAGCAGCGATGAGCAGTTCTTC. As protein: CASSPMTSSDEQFF.

This clonotype was detected a few times. The chain employs TRBV7-3 and TRBJ2-2; a possible D gene is TRBD2 (6 bases). The V and J ends lost 1 base and 6 bases respectively, with 6 bases between them. This CDR3 contains 13 residues. The germline V gene has CDR1 SGHTA and CDR2 FQGTGA. DNA for the CDR3: TGTGCCAGCAGCTTAAAGCGGGCCGGGGAGCTGTTTTTT. This gives the protein CASSLKRAGELFF.

In this sample, this clonotype turned up a few times. Here the CDR3 reads CASSLPGTPTAFF. The CDR3, as DNA: TGTGCCAGCAGTCTCCCGGGGACGCCGACAGCTTTCTTT. The V gene is TRBV28, the J gene TRBJ1-1; D may be TRBD1 (5 bases). Per germline, CDR1 MDHEN and CDR2 SYDVKM. The V gene lost 5 bases and the J gene lost 10 bases, with 17 bases spanning the gap. The CDR3 loop spans 13 amino acids.

This clonotype was recorded once. V and J are TRBV29-1 and TRBJ2-3; tentatively, D is TRBD1 or TRBD2 (6 bases each). The CDR3 consists of 14 residues. The germline V gene encodes CDR1 SQVTM and CDR2 ANQGSEA. This chain's CDR3 is CSHEGGPGADTQYF. The DNA of the CDR3 is TGCAGTCACGAGGGGGGTCCTGGCGCAGATACGCAGTATTTT.

This clonotype was detected ten times or more. V and J are TRBV20-1 and TRBJ2-7; TRBD2 is a possible D gene (5 bases). Germline V gene lookup returns CDR1 DFQATT and CDR2 SNEGSKA (reference sequence). This CDR3 is 16 amino acids long. V was shortened by 0 bases and J by 4 bases, with 19 bases between the two germline ends. CDR3 amino acids: CSARDSFGVGLYEQYF. For the CDR3, the DNA is TGCAGTGCTAGAGATTCCTTCGGGGTAGGGCTTTACGAGCAGTACTTC.

This clonotype came up many times. Written as DNA, the CDR3 is TGCGCCAGCAGCCATGACCAGTTAGGGTTCTTC. Its protein is CASSHDQLGFF. The chain couples TRBV4-3 to TRBJ2-1; D uncertain. In germline, CDR1 is LGHNA, CDR2 YSLEER. This CDR3 spans 11 amino acids. Trimming cost V 3 bases and J 15 bases, with 12 bases left between them.

The chain uses TRBV6-2 or TRBV6-3 and TRBJ2-7; 8 positions match TRBD1. Per germline, CDR1 MNHEY and CDR2 SVGEGT. After removal of 2 bases from V and 0 bases from J, the junction contained 3 bases not matched to a gene. The CDR3 sequence is 15 residues long. The CDR3 nucleotides are TGTGCCAGCAGTTACGAGACAGGGGTCTCCTACGAGCAGTACTTC. It translates to CASSYETGVSYEQYF.

This clonotype showed up just a few times. The V call is TRBV12-3 or TRBV12-4, the J call TRBJ2-1; 11 nucleotides align to TRBD2. Trimming removed 3 bases from V and 0 bases from J; junction bases left unmatched: 1. This CDR3 region has 16 residues. The CDR3 bases are TGTGCCAGCAGTTTGGGACTAGCGGCCTCCTACAATGAGCAGTTCTTC. Amino acids: CASSLGLAASYNEQFF.

This chain connects TRBV20-1 to TRBJ2-7; D might be TRBD1 or TRBD2, each matching 6 bases. V was shortened by 6 bases and J by 4 bases, with 19 bases between the two germline ends. The CDR3 is made up of 14 amino acids. The germline gives CDR1 DFQATT, CDR2 SNEGSKA (reference sequence). CDR3 bases: TGCAGTGCCGAGGGGGGAGTGGGTTTGTACGAGCAGTACTTC. Amino acids: CSAEGGVGLYEQYF.

The V gene is TRBV7-2, the J gene TRBJ2-5, with 11 bases lining up with TRBD2. Trimming removed 1 base from V and 1 base from J; junction bases left unmatched: 5. Germline CDR1 reads SGHTA; CDR2 reads FQGNSA. There are 17 residues in the CDR3. The CDR3 loop reads CASSLGLAGGPQETQYF. CDR3 coding DNA: TGTGCCAGCAGCTTAGGGCTAGCGGGAGGACCCCAAGAGACCCAGTACTTC.

Only a few counts were recorded for this clonotype. The chain employs TRBV6-1 and TRBJ2-7; a weak D match, TRBD1 (6 bases). V lost 5 bases and J 6 bases, leaving 23 bases between the germline ends. The CDR3 has 16 residues. The germline V gene encodes CDR1 MNHNS and CDR2 SASEGT. CDR3 bases: TGTGCCAGCAGTCCACTTAGGACAGACAGCTGGGGCGAGCAGTACTTC. This encodes CASSPLRTDSWGEQYF.

The chain links TRBV3-1 to TRBJ1-1, with 7 bases lining up with TRBD1. Trimming took 3 bases from V and 1 from J; bases not matched to a gene: 2. CDR1 and CDR2 from the germline V gene are LGHDT and YNNKEL (reference sequence). This CDR3 is 14 amino acids long. CDR3 DNA: TGTGCCAGCAGCCAGGGACAGCAGAACACTGAAGCTTTCTTT. This encodes CASSQGQQNTEAFF.

This clonotype was counted between two and nine times. The chain links TRBV6-2 or TRBV6-3 to TRBJ2-3; 8 bases fit TRBD1. Trimming cost V 7 bases and J 1 base; bases outside gene matches: 13. Germline assignment: CDR1 MNHEY and CDR2 SVGEGT. The CDR3 has 17 amino acids. The CDR3 spells CASIRAGGVDGTDTQYF. The CDR3 DNA is TGTGCCAGCATACGGGCAGGGGGCGTGGATGGCACAGATACGCAGTATTTT.

This chain joins TRBV7-8 and TRBJ2-1; the D gene could be TRBD1 or TRBD2 (5 bases each). Trimming took 1 base from V and 10 from J, leaving 17 bases between them. CDR1 is SGHVS and CDR2 is FQNEAQ in the germline V gene. This CDR3 is 15 amino acids long. The CDR3 spells CASSLGEGRAAEQFF. Written as DNA, the CDR3 is TGTGCCAGCAGCTTAGGAGAGGGGCGGGCCGCAGAGCAGTTCTTC. Full variable domain (outside the CDR3, taken from reference TRBV7-8 and TRBJ2-1): GAGVSQSPRYKVAKRGQDVALRCDPISGHVSLFWYQQALGQGPEFLTYFQNEAQLDKSGLPSDRFFAERPEGSVSTLKIQRTQQEDSAVYLCASSLGEGRAAEQFFGPGTRLTVL.

With regard to this clonotype: Here the CDR3 omits its conserved ending phenylalanine or tryptophan, so a read error is the likely source. The rearrangement links TRBV5-1 to TRBJ1-4, with TRBD1 matching over 9 bases. The CDR3 extends over 14 amino acids. Germline lookup yields CDR1 SGHRS and CDR2 YFSETQ. J was trimmed by 8 bases and V by 4 bases; bases with no gene match: 6. CDR3 sequence: CASSTDRGGEKLFC. The CDR3 nucleotides read TGCGCCAGCAGCACGGACAGGGGAGGCGAAAAACTGTTTTGT.

The chain combines TRBV7-2 with TRBJ2-7; TRBD2 agrees at 7 bases. The CDR3 runs to 14 residues. CDR1 SGHTA and CDR2 FQGNSA come from the germline V gene. Trimming cost V 1 base and J 2 bases; bases outside gene matches: 2. The DNA for the CDR3 is TGTGCCAGCAGCTTAGGACTAGCTACCTACGAGCAGTACTTC. Its protein is CASSLGLATYEQYF.

This clonotype was seen a handful of times. At one boundary the junction diverges from the germline segment, which might be a read error. This chain links TRBV29-1 with TRBJ2-1; 12 bases agree with TRBD2. Germline V lookup: CDR1 SQVTM, CDR2 ANQGSEA. CDR3 length equals 16 residues. In nucleotides, the CDR3 is TGCAGCGTTCGACTAGCGGGAGATAAAAGGGACAAAGAGCAGTTCTTC. It specifies CSVRLAGDKRDKEQFF.

At least ten counts were recorded for this clonotype. V gene TRBV7-3 combines with J gene TRBJ2-3, with TRBD2 matching over 7 bases. There are 15 residues in the CDR3. The ends lost 5 bases at V and 3 bases at J; junction bases unmatched: 8. Germline V gene data show CDR1 as SGHTA and CDR2 as FQGTGA. The CDR3 region has the DNA TGTGCCAGCAGCCCCGGACTAGTAGGTACAGATACGCAGTATTTT. Protein sequence: CASSPGLVGTDTQYF.